This TCR beta chain is drawn from a study of blood T cell repertoires in COVID-19. At the level of the study: Acute and convalescent COVID-19 specimens originated in the United States, Italy and Spain. From T cells, B-cell-depleted T cells, or PBMCs came the material, which was cDNA or gDNA.

Source study methods: Counts of nucleated cells, estimated from reference gene primer amplification, were obtained. Produced via immunoSEQ multiplex PCR; TCRdb's table is partial and in-frame only. That table supplies the V and J calls and clone size; D and trimming were determined from the DNA. Of roughly 63,000 clones listed, less than 80% were seen once; the top ten hold around 10%. The CDR3 has 11 amino acids. The ends were cut back, 5 bases at V and 8 bases at J, with 9 bases in the middle. Germline CDR1 is MDHEN and CDR2 is SYDVKM. The V gene is TRBV28, the J gene TRBJ1-2, with a weak D call TRBD1 (5 bases). Sequenced input: peripheral blood. The sequence was collected from a human donor in a cohort sampled during active COVID-19. DNA of the CDR3: TGTGCCAGCAGTCTCACAGGCGGCTACACCTTC. Its translation is CASSLTGGYTF.